The 14 T cell receptor beta chains below all came from one sample that was sequenced in a study of cytomegalovirus exposure and HLA in healthy donors. The PCR contained 60 Vbeta and 13 Jbeta primers. Method: immunoSEQ multiplex PCR; TCRdb's copy keeps in-frame clones and lacks some. Found here are about 90,000 clones, around 64% of them singletons; the top ten hold approximately 2.1%. Sequenced material: PBMCs. These receptors all come from a man younger than 40 in good health and CMV-seronegative.

The chain is built from TRBV27 and TRBJ1-5; TRBD1 agrees at 8 bases. The V and J ends lost 0 bases and 5 bases, in that order; junction bases with no gene match: 9. The length of the CDR3 is 17 residues. CDR1 and CDR2 (germline): MNHEY, SMNVEV (reference sequence). Here the CDR3 reads CASSLSPGDRGDQPQHF. The CDR3 coding sequence is TGTGCCAGCAGTTTATCTCCTGGAGACAGGGGCGATCAGCCCCAGCATTTT.

The chain recombines TRBV19 with TRBJ1-2; TRBD1 aligns across 9 bases. V dropped 6 bases and J dropped 2; count of bases not matched to a gene: 4. Germline CDR1 and CDR2: LNHDA and SQIVND (reference sequence). CDR3 length: 14 amino acids. The CDR3 bases are TGTGCCAGTAGGGGACAGGGCCGGAACTATGGCTACACCTTC. This codes for CASRGQGRNYGYTF. The complete variable domain, with remaining parts taken from reference TRBV19 and TRBJ1-2, reads DGGITQSPKYLFRKEGQNVTLSCEQNLNHDAMYWYRQDPGQGLRLIYYSQIVNDFQKGDIAEGYSVSREKKESFPLTVTSAQKNPTAFYLCASRGQGRNYGYTFGSGTRLTVV.

This clone has just one count. The chain is built from TRBV5-4 and TRBJ2-1; no firm D call. Germline V gene data show CDR1 as SGHNT and CDR2 as YYREEE (reference sequence). The CDR3 loop spans 15 amino acids. Trimming pared 4 bases from V and 0 bases from J, leaving 11 bases between. CDR3 protein: CASSGPPRSYNEQFF. DNA for the CDR3: TGTGCCAGCAGCGGGCCACCCCGCTCCTACAATGAGCAGTTCTTC.

The chain employs TRBV19 and TRBJ2-7, with a tentative D call TRBD2 (6 bases). Trimming stripped 0 bases from V and 3 bases from J, with 9 bases between. CDR1 LNHDA and CDR2 SQIVND come from the germline V gene (reference sequence). The length of the CDR3 is 14 residues. CDR3 region: CASSIEAGGYEQYF. The CDR3 DNA is TGTGCCAGTAGTATAGAGGCCGGGGGCTACGAGCAGTACTTC.

The chain employs TRBV28 and TRBJ2-3, with 8 bases fitting TRBD1. V lost 0 bases, J lost 5 bases, and 4 bases stayed unmatched. This CDR3 spans 15 amino acids. Germline lookup yields CDR1 MDHEN and CDR2 SYDVKM. The CDR3 is CASSLWGQVRDTQYF. CDR3 nucleotide sequence: TGTGCCAGCAGTTTATGGGGACAGGTACGAGATACGCAGTATTTT.

This rearrangement joins TRBV5-1 to TRBJ2-7; the match to TRBD1 covers 9 bases. CDR1 and CDR2 from the germline V gene are SGHRS and YFSETQ. The CDR3 totals 14 residues. Trimming removed 2 bases from V and 2 bases from J; junction bases left unmatched: 2. CDR3 sequence: CASSFRQGAYEQYF. The CDR3, as DNA: TGCGCCAGCAGCTTCAGACAGGGGGCCTACGAGCAGTACTTC.

V and J are TRBV19 and TRBJ1-1; D remains ambiguous. Trimming left V 5 bases short and J 7 bases short, with 14 bases between. CDR1 is LNHDA and CDR2 is SQIVND in the germline V gene (reference sequence). The CDR3 contains 13 residues. The CDR3 nucleotides are TGTGCCAGTAGTGACCTAGCAGGCGGTGAAGCTTTCTTT. It translates to CASSDLAGGEAFF.

This clone was detected a few times. The genes are TRBV7-2 and TRBJ1-5, with D unresolved. Per the germline V gene, CDR1 is SGHTA and CDR2 is FQGNSA. The CDR3 is 15 amino acids. Trimming took 0 bases from V and 4 from J, leaving 10 bases between them. CDR3 sequence: CASSLAPGINQPQHF. In DNA form, the CDR3 reads TGTGCCAGCAGCTTAGCGCCGGGGATTAATCAGCCCCAGCATTTT.

The chain links TRBV5-4 to TRBJ1-2; the match to TRBD1 covers 8 bases. Unmatched junction bases numbered 9, after V lost 3 bases and J lost 5 bases. CDR1 and CDR2 (germline): SGHNT, YYREEE (reference sequence). The CDR3 sequence is 15 residues long. This chain's CDR3 is CASSWGQDGRYGYTF. The DNA of the CDR3 is TGTGCCAGCAGCTGGGGACAGGATGGGCGATATGGCTACACCTTC. The full variable domain, completed using reference TRBV5-4 and TRBJ1-2, is ETGVTQSPTHLIKTRGQQVTLRCSSQSGHNTVSWYQQALGQGPQFIFQYYREEENGRGNFPPRFSGLQFPNYSSELNVNALELDDSALYLCASSWGQDGRYGYTFGSGTRLTVV.

This rearrangement joins TRBV29-1 to TRBJ2-2, with 8 bases aligning to TRBD1. The germline V gene encodes CDR1 SQVTM and CDR2 ANQGSEA. The CDR3 spans 13 residues. J lost 6 bases, V lost 6 bases, and 6 bases had no gene match. In nucleotides, the CDR3 is TGCAGCGTCCGAAGACAGGGGCCCGGGGAGCTGTTTTTT. It is translated as CSVRRQGPGELFF.

This chain links TRBV28 with TRBJ2-1; tentative D call: TRBD2 (5 bases). The CDR3 runs to 13 residues. Per germline, CDR1 MDHEN and CDR2 SYDVKM. Trimming stripped 6 bases from V and 9 bases from J, with 15 bases between. The CDR3 nucleotides read TGTGCCAGCAGCAACCCGACTACCCTTGAGCAGTTCTTC. Protein sequence: CASSNPTTLEQFF.

The rearrangement joins TRBV7-9 to TRBJ2-3; 10 bases match TRBD2. Losses at the gene ends were 4 bases for V and 0 bases for J; bases not matched to a gene: 4. Germline V gives CDR1 SEHNR, CDR2 FQNEAQ (reference sequence). CDR3 size: 16 residues. CDR3 nucleotide sequence: TGTGCCAGCAGCTCCAGGACTAGCGGAAGCACAGATACGCAGTATTTT. Translated, it gives CASSSRTSGSTDTQYF.

The chain carries TRBV6-6 and TRBJ1-5; 7 bases fit TRBD1. The CDR3 consists of 16 residues. V dropped 4 bases and J dropped 4; count of bases not matched to a gene: 10. CDR1 MNHNY and CDR2 SVGAGI come from the germline V gene (reference sequence). This chain's CDR3 is CASSLETGIGNQPQHF. CDR3 nucleotides: TGTGCCAGCAGTTTAGAGACAGGGATAGGTAATCAGCCCCAGCATTTT.

The rearrangement uses TRBV7-9 and TRBJ1-1; D call uncertain. The CDR3 length is 12 residues. Germline V CDR1 and CDR2: SEHNR, FQNEAQ (reference sequence). V shed 6 bases and J shed 8 bases, with 13 bases lying between them. DNA for the CDR3: TGTGCCAGCAGTTTAATCGAACGGGAAGCTTTCTTT. Translating it yields CASSLIEREAFF.